What follows describes a single TCR beta chain. The CDR3 extends over 16 amino acids. Deletions cut 0 bases from V and 5 bases from J, with 16 bases between. CDR1 and CDR2 (germline): LNHDA, SQIVND (reference sequence). TCRdb's copy holds only in-frame clones and misses some; the assay was immunoSEQ multiplex PCR. Of some 100,000 clones listed, roughly 86% are singletons. This entry belongs to a study of blood T cell repertoires in COVID-19. Overall study: Sites across the United States, Italy and Spain contributed samples from acute and convalescent COVID-19. T cells, B-cell-depleted T cells, or PBMCs supplied cDNA or gDNA.

The V call is TRBV19, the J call TRBJ1-1, with D perhaps TRBD1 (5 bases). The source is a man aged 50-60 years with acute or convalescent COVID-19. Sequenced: peripheral blood. The CDR3 loop is CASSIDPAGSGTEAFF. CDR3 DNA sequence: TGTGCCAGTAGTATAGATCCGGCAGGGTCAGGAACTGAAGCTTTCTTT.